This paragraph reports one TCR beta chain. This entry belongs to a study of shared clonotypes between healthy human individuals. Profiled with immunoSEQ multiplex PCR; TCRdb holds only in-frame clones, not every one. Among about 96,000 clones listed, around half were seen once. Healthy and HIV-negative, the adult donors had no recent acute infections or vaccinations. This CDR3 is 10 amino acids long. J lost 11 bases, V lost 5 bases, and 3 bases had no gene match. Germline CDR1 is DFQATT and CDR2 is SNEGSKA (reference sequence). The sequence came from a woman aged 40 to 50 in good health. Some clones in this sample may be carry-over from other donors' samples. The chain combines TRBV20-1 with TRBJ2-7; 10 positions agree with TRBD2. Specimen: PBMCs. The CDR3 nucleotides are TGCAGTGCTGTAGCGGGAGGCGAGTACTTC. This codes for CSAVAGGEYF.